This TCR beta chain was retrieved from a study of shared clonotypes between healthy human individuals. On the study more broadly: CD4 naive cells filled three plates per donor, CD4 memory three, CD8 naive two and CD8 memory one. Study-wide points: Approximately 4.9% of naive CD4 clonotypes were shared across four donors. Generation of non-shared clonotypes was less probable than generation of clonotypes shared by all four donors. In this cohort, only blood was sampled, and tissue repertoires likely differ.

In the naive CD8 group, cells lacked CD45RO and were positively selected for CCR7, so terminally differentiated effector memory CD45RA+ cells were left out. Sequencing used immunoSEQ multiplex PCR; TCRdb keeps in-frame clones, though not all of them. This table holds 1.5 million to 2.5 million clones, about 95% found once. The V end lost 0 bases, the J end lost 4 bases, and 10 bases lay between the germline ends. The CDR3 is 16 residues long. From germline, CDR1 is PRHDT and CDR2 FYEKMQ (reference sequence). With respect to this clone: Its target is unknown.

The chain uses TRBV13 and TRBJ1-6; D might be TRBD1 (6 bases). This receptor was taken from a young man in good health. The source material was naive CD8+ T cells sorted from blood. The CDR3 DNA reads TGTGCCAGCAGCTTAGGCCCGACAGGATATAATTCACCCCTCCACTTT. Translating it yields CASSLGPTGYNSPLHF.